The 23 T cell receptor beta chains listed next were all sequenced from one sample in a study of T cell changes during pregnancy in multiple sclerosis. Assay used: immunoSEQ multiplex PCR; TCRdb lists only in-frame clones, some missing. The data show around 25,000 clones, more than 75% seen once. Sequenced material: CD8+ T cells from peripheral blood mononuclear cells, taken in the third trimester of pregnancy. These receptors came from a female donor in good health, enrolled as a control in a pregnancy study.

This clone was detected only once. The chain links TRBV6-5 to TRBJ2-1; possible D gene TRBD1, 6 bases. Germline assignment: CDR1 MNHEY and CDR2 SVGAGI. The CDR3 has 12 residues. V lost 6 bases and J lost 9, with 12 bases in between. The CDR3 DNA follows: TGTGCCAGCAGGGACAGTAGTCCTGAGCAGTTCTTC. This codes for CASRDSSPEQFF.

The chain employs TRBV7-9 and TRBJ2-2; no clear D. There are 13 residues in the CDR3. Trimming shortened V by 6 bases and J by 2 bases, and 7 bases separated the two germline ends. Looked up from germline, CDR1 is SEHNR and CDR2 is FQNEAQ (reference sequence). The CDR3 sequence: CASSTRNTGELFF. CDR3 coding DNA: TGTGCCAGCAGTACTCGAAACACCGGGGAGCTGTTTTTT.

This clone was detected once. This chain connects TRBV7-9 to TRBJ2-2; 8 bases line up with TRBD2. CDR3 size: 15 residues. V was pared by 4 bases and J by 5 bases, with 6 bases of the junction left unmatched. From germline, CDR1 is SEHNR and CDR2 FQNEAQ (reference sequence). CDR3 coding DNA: TGTGCCAGCAGCTATAGACTAGCGCCTACCGGGGAGCTGTTTTTT. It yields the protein CASSYRLAPTGELFF.

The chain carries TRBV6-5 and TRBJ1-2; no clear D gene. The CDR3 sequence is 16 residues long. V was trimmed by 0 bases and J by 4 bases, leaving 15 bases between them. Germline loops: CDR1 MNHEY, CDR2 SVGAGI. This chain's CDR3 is CASSYSKAIRVYGYTF. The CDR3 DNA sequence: TGTGCCAGCAGTTACTCGAAGGCGATACGGGTCTATGGCTACACCTTC.

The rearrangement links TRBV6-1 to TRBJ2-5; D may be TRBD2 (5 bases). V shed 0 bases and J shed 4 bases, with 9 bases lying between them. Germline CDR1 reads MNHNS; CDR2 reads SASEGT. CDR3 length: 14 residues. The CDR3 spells CASSEAPAGETQYF. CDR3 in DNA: TGTGCCAGCAGTGAAGCACCTGCGGGAGAGACCCAGTACTTC.

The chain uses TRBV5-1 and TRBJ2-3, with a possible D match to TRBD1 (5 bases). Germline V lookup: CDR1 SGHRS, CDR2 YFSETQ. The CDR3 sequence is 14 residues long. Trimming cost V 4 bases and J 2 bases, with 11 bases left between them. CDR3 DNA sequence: TGCGCCAGCAGCCCCGGACATGACACAGATACGCAGTATTTT. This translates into CASSPGHDTDTQYF.

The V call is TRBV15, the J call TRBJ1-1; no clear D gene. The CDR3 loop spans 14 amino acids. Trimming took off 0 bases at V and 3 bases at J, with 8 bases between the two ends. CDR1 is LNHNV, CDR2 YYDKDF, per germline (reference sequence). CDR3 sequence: CATSRDFRDTEAFF. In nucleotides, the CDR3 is TGTGCCACCAGCAGAGATTTTCGGGACACTGAAGCTTTCTTT. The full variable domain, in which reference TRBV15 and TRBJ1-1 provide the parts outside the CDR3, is DAMVIQNPRYQVTQFGKPVTLSCSQTLNHNVMYWYQQKSSQAPKLLFHYYDKDFNNEADTPDNFQSRRPNTSFCFLDIRSPGLGDTAMYLCATSRDFRDTEAFFGQGTRLTVV.

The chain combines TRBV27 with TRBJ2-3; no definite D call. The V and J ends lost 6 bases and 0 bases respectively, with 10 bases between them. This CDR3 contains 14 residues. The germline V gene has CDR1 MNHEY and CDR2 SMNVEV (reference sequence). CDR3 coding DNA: TGTGCCAGCAGCGAAATACGGAGCACAGATACGCAGTATTTT. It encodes CASSEIRSTDTQYF.

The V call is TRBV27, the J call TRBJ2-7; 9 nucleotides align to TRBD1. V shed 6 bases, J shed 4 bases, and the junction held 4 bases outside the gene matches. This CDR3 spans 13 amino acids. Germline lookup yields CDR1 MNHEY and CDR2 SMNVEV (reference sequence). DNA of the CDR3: TGTGCCAGCAGGGACAGGGGTAGGTACGAGCAGTACTTC. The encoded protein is CASRDRGRYEQYF.

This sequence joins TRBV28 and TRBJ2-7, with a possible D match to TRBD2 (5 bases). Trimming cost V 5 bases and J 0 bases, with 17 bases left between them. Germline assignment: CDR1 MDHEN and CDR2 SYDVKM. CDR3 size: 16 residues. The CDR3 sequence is CASSAPLREGSYEQYF. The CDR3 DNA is TGTGCCAGCAGTGCCCCGCTGAGGGAAGGCTCCTACGAGCAGTACTTC.

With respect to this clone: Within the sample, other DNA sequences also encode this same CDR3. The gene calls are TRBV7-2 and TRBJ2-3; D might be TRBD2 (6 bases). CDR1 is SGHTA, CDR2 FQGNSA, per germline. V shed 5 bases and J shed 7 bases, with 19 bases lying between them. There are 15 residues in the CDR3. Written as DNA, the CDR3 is TGTGCCAGCAGCCCCCCCCAAGGACTATTTCATACGCAGTATTTT. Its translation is CASSPPQGLFHTQYF.

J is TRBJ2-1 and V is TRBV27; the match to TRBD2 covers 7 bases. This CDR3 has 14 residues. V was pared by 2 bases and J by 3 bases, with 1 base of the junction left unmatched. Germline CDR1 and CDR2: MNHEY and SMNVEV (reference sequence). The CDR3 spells CASSLGDYYNEQFF. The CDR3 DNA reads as TGTGCCAGCAGTTTAGGGGACTACTACAATGAGCAGTTCTTC.

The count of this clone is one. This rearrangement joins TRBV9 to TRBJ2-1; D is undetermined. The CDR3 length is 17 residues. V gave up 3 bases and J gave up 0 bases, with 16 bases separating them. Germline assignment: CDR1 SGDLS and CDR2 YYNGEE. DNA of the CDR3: TGTGCCAGCAGCGCGGAGTTTACCCCCAGCTCCTACAATGAGCAGTTCTTC. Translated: CASSAEFTPSSYNEQFF.

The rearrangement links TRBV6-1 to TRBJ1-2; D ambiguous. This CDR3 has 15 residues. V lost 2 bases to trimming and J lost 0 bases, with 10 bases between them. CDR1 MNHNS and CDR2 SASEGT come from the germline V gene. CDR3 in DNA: TGTGCCAGCAGTGAAATCGCGGATGCTAACTATGGCTACACCTTC. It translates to CASSEIADANYGYTF.

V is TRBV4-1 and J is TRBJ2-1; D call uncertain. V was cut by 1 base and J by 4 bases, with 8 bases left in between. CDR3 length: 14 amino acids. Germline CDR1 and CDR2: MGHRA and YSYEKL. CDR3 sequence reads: CASSQAVGYNEQFF. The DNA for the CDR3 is TGCGCCAGCAGCCAAGCCGTCGGGTACAATGAGCAGTTCTTC.

This CDR3 is CSVEDWDRMNTEAFF. Written as DNA, the CDR3 is TGCAGCGTTGAAGATTGGGACAGGATGAACACTGAAGCTTTCTTT. The V and J genes are TRBV29-1 and TRBJ1-1; 8 positions agree with TRBD1. V shed 0 bases and J 0 bases; nucleotides not matched to a gene: 3. The CDR3 has 15 amino acids. Germline V lookup: CDR1 SQVTM, CDR2 ANQGSEA.

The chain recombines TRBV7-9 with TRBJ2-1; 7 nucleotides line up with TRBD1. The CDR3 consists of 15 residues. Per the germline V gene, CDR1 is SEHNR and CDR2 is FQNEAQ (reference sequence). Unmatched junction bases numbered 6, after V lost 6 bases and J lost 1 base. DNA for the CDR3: TGTGCCAGCAGTTCAGGACAGGTTTCCTACAATGAGCAGTTCTTC. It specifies CASSSGQVSYNEQFF. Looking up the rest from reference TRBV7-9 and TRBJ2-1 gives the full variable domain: DTGVSQNPRHKITKRGQNVTFRCDPISEHNRLYWYRQTLGQGPEFLTYFQNEAQLEKSRLLSDRFSAERPKGSFSTLEIQRTEQGDSAMYLCASSSGQVSYNEQFFGPGTRLTVL.

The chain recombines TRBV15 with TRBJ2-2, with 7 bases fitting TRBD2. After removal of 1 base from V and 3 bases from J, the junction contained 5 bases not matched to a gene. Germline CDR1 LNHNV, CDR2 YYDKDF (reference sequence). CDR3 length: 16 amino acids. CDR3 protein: CATSRVAGVHTGELFF. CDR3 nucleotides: TGTGCCACCAGCAGAGTGGCGGGGGTGCACACCGGGGAGCTGTTTTTT.

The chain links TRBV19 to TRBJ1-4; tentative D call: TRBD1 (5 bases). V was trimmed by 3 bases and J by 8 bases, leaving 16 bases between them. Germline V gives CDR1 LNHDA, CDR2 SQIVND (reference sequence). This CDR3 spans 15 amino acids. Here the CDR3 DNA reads TGTGCCAGTAGTATCGGTGGGGGGTATTCCGAAAAACTGTTTTTT. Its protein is CASSIGGGYSEKLFF.

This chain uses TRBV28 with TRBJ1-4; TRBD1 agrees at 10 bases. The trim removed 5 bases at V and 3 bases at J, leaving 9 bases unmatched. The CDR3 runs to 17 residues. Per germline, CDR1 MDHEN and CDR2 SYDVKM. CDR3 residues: CASSNRDRGGPNEKLFF. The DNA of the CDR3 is TGTGCCAGCAGTAACCGGGACAGGGGAGGTCCTAATGAAAAACTGTTTTTT.

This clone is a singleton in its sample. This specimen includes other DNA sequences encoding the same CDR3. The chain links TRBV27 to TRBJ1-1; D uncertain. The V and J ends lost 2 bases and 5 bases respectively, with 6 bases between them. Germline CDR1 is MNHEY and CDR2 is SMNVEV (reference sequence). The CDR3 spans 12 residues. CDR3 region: CASSLRGTEAFF. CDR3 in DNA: TGTGCCAGCAGTTTACGGGGTACTGAAGCTTTCTTT.

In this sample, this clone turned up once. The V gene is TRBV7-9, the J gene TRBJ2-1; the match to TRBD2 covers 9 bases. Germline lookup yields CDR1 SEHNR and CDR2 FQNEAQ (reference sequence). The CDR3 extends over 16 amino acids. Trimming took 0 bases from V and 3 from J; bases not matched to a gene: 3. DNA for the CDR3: TGTGCCAGCAGCTTAGCGCGACTAGCGGACTACAATGAGCAGTTCTTC. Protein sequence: CASSLARLADYNEQFF.

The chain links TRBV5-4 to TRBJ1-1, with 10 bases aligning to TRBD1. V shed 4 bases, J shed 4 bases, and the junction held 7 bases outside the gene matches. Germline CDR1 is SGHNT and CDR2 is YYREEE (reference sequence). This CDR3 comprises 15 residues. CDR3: CASSVGTGAVTEAFF. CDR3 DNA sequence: TGTGCCAGCAGCGTCGGGACAGGGGCGGTCACTGAAGCTTTCTTT.